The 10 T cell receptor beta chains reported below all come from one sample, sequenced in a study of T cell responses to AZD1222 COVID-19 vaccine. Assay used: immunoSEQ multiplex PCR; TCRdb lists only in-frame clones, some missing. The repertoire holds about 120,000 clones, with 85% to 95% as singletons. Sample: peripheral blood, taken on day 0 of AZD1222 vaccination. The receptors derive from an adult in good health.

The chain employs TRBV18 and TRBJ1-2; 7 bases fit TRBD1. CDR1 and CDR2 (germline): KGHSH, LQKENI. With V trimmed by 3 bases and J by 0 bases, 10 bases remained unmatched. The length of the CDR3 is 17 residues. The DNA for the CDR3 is TGTGCCAGCTCACCGTCGGGACAGAACCCGGCTAACTATGGCTACACCTTC. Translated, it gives CASSPSGQNPANYGYTF.

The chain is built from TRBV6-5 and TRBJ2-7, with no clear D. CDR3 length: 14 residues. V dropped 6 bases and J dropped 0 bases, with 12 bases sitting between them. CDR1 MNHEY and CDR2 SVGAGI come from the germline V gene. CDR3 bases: TGTGCCAGCAGGTACGATTTCAGCTCCTACGAGCAGTACTTC. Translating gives CASRYDFSSYEQYF.

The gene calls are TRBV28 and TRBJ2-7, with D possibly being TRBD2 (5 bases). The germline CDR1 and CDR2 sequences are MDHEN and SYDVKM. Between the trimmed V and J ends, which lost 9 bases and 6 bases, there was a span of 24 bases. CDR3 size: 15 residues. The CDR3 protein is CASGQRTGSSSEQYF. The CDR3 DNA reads TGTGCCAGTGGGCAGAGGACTGGTAGCTCGAGCGAGCAGTACTTC.

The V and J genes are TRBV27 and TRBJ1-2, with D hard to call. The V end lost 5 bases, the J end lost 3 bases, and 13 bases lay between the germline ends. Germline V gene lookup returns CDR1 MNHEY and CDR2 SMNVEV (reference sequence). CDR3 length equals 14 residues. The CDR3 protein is CASSVGPLDYGYTF. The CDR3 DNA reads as TGTGCCAGCAGTGTCGGACCCCTGGACTATGGCTACACCTTC.

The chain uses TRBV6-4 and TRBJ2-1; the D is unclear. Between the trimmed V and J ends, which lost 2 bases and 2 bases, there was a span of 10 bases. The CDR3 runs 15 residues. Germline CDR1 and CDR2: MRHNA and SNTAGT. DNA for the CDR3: TGTGCCAGCAGTGACGCAACGGGCCCCTACAATGAGCAGTTCTTC. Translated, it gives CASSDATGPYNEQFF.

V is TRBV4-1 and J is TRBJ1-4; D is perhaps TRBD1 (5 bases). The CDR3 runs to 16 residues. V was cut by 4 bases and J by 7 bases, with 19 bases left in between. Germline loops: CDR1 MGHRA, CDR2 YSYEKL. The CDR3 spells CASSRAWGGDGEKLFF. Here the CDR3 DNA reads TGCGCCAGCAGCCGCGCATGGGGCGGAGATGGTGAAAAACTGTTTTTT.

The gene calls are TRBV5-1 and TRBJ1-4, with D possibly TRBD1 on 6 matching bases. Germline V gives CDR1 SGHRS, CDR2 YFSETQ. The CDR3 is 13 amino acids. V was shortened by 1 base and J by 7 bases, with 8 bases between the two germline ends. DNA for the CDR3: TGCGCCAGCAGCTTGACAGGGTCTGAAAAACTGTTTTTT. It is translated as CASSLTGSEKLFF.

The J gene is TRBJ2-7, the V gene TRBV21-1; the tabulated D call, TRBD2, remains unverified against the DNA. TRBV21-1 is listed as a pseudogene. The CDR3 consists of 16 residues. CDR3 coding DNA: TGTGCCAGCAGCAAACCTATTTCGGACCTCGGAGGCGAGCAGTACTTC. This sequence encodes CASSKPISDLGGEQYF.

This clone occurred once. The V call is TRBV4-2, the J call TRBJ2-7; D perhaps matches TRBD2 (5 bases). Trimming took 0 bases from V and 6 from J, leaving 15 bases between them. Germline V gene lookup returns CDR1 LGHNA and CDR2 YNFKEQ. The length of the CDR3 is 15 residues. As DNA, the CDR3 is TGTGCCAGCAGCCAAGATGCGGGCAGTCCCCCCGAGCAGTACTTC. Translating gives CASSQDAGSPPEQYF.

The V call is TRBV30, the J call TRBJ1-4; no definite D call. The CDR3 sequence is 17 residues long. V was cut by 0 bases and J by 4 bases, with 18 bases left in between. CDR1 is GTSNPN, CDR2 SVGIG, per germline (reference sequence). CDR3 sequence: CAWSVEGSPVLNEKLFF. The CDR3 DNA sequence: TGTGCCTGGAGTGTAGAAGGGTCCCCCGTTCTTAATGAAAAACTGTTTTTT.